What follows are 6 T cell receptor beta chains derived from one specimen sequenced in a study of blood T cells in healthy people across ages (dated by TCRdb to between 2014 and 2017). The receptor library was made with 5' RACE. Sequencing took place on an Illumina HiSeq 2500. A second PCR of roughly 7 to 11 cycles was performed with a sample-barcoded 5' primer and a J-beta primer mix. Using fastp at Q25 and MiXCR, TCRdb reprocessed the public reads and kept productive beta chains. Each CDR3 protein appears once, grouped with its most common genes and DNA. The sample includes about 1.6 million distinct CDR3 sequences, with roughly a third observed a single time. The leading ten clones occupy around 11% of the sample. The sequencing input was blood. Every receptor here comes from a woman in her 30s in good health.

This rearrangement joins TRBV12-3 or TRBV12-4 to TRBJ1-5, with D perhaps TRBD1 (5 bases). V was trimmed by 6 bases and J by 9 bases, leaving 15 bases between them. This CDR3 spans 13 amino acids. DNA for the CDR3: TGTGCCAGCAGCTCGACCCCCGGGGGGCCCCAGCATTTT. It codes for CASSSTPGGPQHF.

The chain uses TRBV6-6 and TRBJ1-4, with a tentative D call TRBD1 (5 bases). The V end was cut by 7 bases, the J end by 7 bases, with 19 bases between. The CDR3 has 15 amino acids. Per germline, CDR1 MNHNY and CDR2 SVGAGI (reference sequence). CDR3 nucleotide sequence: TGTGCCAGCAACCTTGGTGGAGGGGTGCGTGAAAAACTGTTTTTT. This sequence encodes CASNLGGGVREKLFF.

There are a few counts of this clonotype. J is TRBJ2-7 and V is TRBV20-1; TRBD1 is a possible D gene (6 bases). Trimming pared 5 bases from V and 0 bases from J, leaving 14 bases between. Germline V gene sequence: CDR1 DFQATT, CDR2 SNEGSKA (reference sequence). CDR3 size: 14 residues. The CDR3 is CSALLQGASYEQYF. The CDR3 DNA follows: TGCAGTGCTTTGTTACAGGGTGCCTCCTACGAGCAGTACTTC.

The CDR3 bases are TGTGCCAGCAGTTTAATGGGGGGCTCTAACTATGGCTACACCTTC. It encodes CASSLMGGSNYGYTF. V is TRBV27 and J is TRBJ1-2, with D perhaps matching TRBD1 (6 bases). The germline V gene has CDR1 MNHEY and CDR2 SMNVEV (reference sequence). Trimming left V 2 bases short and J 0 bases short, with 10 bases between. The CDR3 covers 15 residues.

This clonotype was observed at least ten times. The gene calls are TRBV29-1 and TRBJ2-5; D is unresolved. CDR1 and CDR2 (germline): SQVTM, ANQGSEA. With 6 bases removed from V and 4 bases from J, the gap between germline ends came to 18 bases. The CDR3 covers 14 residues. The CDR3 nucleotides are TGCAGCGTCCGGCGGTGGAATGTCGGAGAGACCCAGTACTTC. Translated: CSVRRWNVGETQYF.

This clonotype was detected only a few times. The J gene is TRBJ2-7, the V gene TRBV28; D ambiguous. CDR3 length: 14 amino acids. Germline CDR1 reads MDHEN; CDR2 reads SYDVKM. Trimming removed 3 bases at V and 2 bases at J, with 11 bases between. The CDR3 DNA follows: TGTGCCAGCAGTTTCGTAGGGAACACCTACGAGCAGTACTTC. Translation: CASSFVGNTYEQYF.